What follows are 14 T cell receptor beta chains derived from one specimen sequenced in a study of human T cells and chemical hapten exposure. MiXCR, applied by TCRdb to the RACE reads, yields one record per CDR3 protein. The table lists around 45,000 distinct CDR3 sequences, around 3.4% of them singletons. The time point denotes: healthy volunteer bleed at 6 weeks. Unfractionated whole blood served as the source for total RNA extraction. Sequenced: whole blood. The receptors derive from a human donor in good health. Some clones in this sample may be carry-over from other donors' samples.

This clonotype was seen many times. CDR3 DNA: TGCGCCAGCAGCCAAGGGAGACAAAACTCTGGGGCCAACGTCCTGACTTTC. Amino acid sequence: CASSQGRQNSGANVLTF. The chain is built from TRBV4-1 and TRBJ2-6; D gene ambiguous. The germline V and J ends were trimmed by 1 base and 0 bases, with 10 bases remaining between them. The CDR3 is made up of 17 amino acids. Germline lookup yields CDR1 MGHRA and CDR2 YSYEKL.

This rearrangement joins TRBV7-9 to TRBJ1-4, with 7 bases that match TRBD1. CDR1 and CDR2 (germline): SEHNR, FQNEAQ (reference sequence). J was trimmed by 8 bases and V by 1 base; bases with no gene match: 4. This CDR3 spans 14 amino acids. In DNA, the CDR3 is TGTGCCAGCAGCTTAGGACAGGGCCCCGAAAAACTGTTTTTT. Encoded protein: CASSLGQGPEKLFF.

This clonotype was detected a few times. The CDR3 DNA reads as TGTGCCACCAGTGATTTGCAGACCGGGGGGAAGCAGTACTTC. This gives the protein CATSDLQTGGKQYF. The chain combines TRBV24-1 with TRBJ2-7; 7 bases match TRBD2. Germline V lookup: CDR1 KGHDR, CDR2 SFDVKD. After removal of 0 bases from V and 8 bases from J, the junction contained 6 bases not matched to a gene. CDR3 length equals 14 residues.

This clonotype showed up many times. J is TRBJ1-6 and V is TRBV20-1; D is unclear. This CDR3 has 15 amino acids. Germline V CDR1 and CDR2: DFQATT, SNEGSKA (reference sequence). Trimming removed 6 bases from V and 4 bases from J, with 16 bases in between. The CDR3 DNA sequence: TGCAGTGCCCTCCCGCCGACGGAATATAATTCACCCCTCCACTTT. It yields the protein CSALPPTEYNSPLHF.

This clonotype showed up many times. The rearrangement uses TRBV29-1 and TRBJ2-3; a weak D match, TRBD2 (5 bases). Deletions cut 3 bases from V and 14 bases from J, with 15 bases between. The CDR3 extends over 11 amino acids. Germline-derived CDR1 and CDR2 are SQVTM and ANQGSEA. Written as DNA, the CDR3 is TGCAGCGTTGAGCGGGCAGCCTGGGGGTATTTT. This encodes CSVERAAWGYF.

This clonotype was picked up many times. V gene TRBV28 combines with J gene TRBJ2-5; 7 nucleotides match TRBD1. Germline V gives CDR1 MDHEN, CDR2 SYDVKM. V shed 6 bases, J shed 5 bases, and the junction held 12 bases outside the gene matches. The CDR3 sequence is 15 residues long. The CDR3 region is CASSLIQTGRETQYF. CDR3 sequence (DNA): TGTGCCAGCAGCCTCATACAGACAGGGCGGGAGACCCAGTACTTC. The full variable domain, its missing parts supplied by reference TRBV28 and TRBJ2-5, is DVKVTQSSRYLVKRTGEKVFLECVQDMDHENMFWYRQDPGLGLRLIYFSYDVKMKEKGDIPEGYSVSREKKERFSLILESASTNQTSMYLCASSLIQTGRETQYFGPGTRLLVL.

This clonotype has ten or more counts. The CDR3 nucleotides read TGTGCCAGCAGTTTATTGGCGGGACGGGAGACCCAGTACTTC. It encodes CASSLLAGRETQYF. The chain couples TRBV28 to TRBJ2-5; the D gene is possibly TRBD2 (6 bases). Trimming took 1 base from V and 5 from J, leaving 11 bases between them. CDR1 MDHEN and CDR2 SYDVKM come from the germline V gene. The CDR3 has 14 amino acids.

This clonotype was observed many times. The rearrangement joins TRBV7-2 to TRBJ2-1; unclear D gene. The V and J ends lost 1 base and 4 bases respectively, with 11 bases between them. Germline V gene sequence: CDR1 SGHTA, CDR2 FQGNSA. The CDR3 has 15 amino acids. The CDR3 region is CASSLVGSSYNEQFF. The CDR3 DNA reads as TGTGCCAGCAGCTTAGTTGGTAGCTCGTACAATGAGCAGTTCTTC.

This clonotype was counted many times. The chain recombines TRBV5-1 with TRBJ1-1; weak D call: TRBD1 (6 bases). In germline, CDR1 is SGHRS, CDR2 YFSETQ. V was clipped by 0 bases and J by 1 base, with 16 bases between them. This CDR3 comprises 17 residues. CDR3 in DNA: TGCGCCAGCAGCTTGGAGGGTTGGGGGGCTTCGAACACTGAAGCTTTCTTT. It codes for CASSLEGWGASNTEAFF.

The gene calls are TRBV3-1 and TRBJ2-5; the D gene is possibly TRBD1 (6 bases). Germline V gives CDR1 LGHDT, CDR2 YNNKEL (reference sequence). With 4 bases removed from V and 7 bases from J, the gap between germline ends came to 19 bases. The CDR3 has 15 amino acids. CDR3 sequence (DNA): TGTGCCAGCAGCCTAAAAACAGGGTCCAGGGTGACCCAGTACTTC. Encoded protein: CASSLKTGSRVTQYF.

This clonotype was seen ten or more times. V and J are TRBV6-1 and TRBJ2-3, with 13 bases identical to TRBD2. The CDR3 sequence is 20 residues long. Germline trimming cut 3 bases from V and 2 bases from J; bases unmatched to any gene: 14. In germline, CDR1 is MNHNS, CDR2 SASEGT. The CDR3 nucleotides are TGTGCCAGCAGTGAGTTTAGGAAACTAGCGGGAGGGCCAATCACAGATACGCAGTATTTT. Encoded protein: CASSEFRKLAGGPITDTQYF.

This clonotype was seen repeatedly, ten times or more. The J gene is TRBJ2-7, the V gene TRBV7-6, with D perhaps matching TRBD2 (5 bases). Per the germline V gene, CDR1 is SGHVS and CDR2 is FNYEAQ. The V end lost 5 bases, the J end lost 2 bases, and 19 bases lay between the germline ends. The CDR3 runs 16 residues. CDR3 amino acids: CASSPLSGWTAYEQYF. CDR3 nucleotides: TGTGCCAGCAGCCCCCTCAGCGGATGGACTGCCTACGAGCAGTACTTC.

This clonotype was recorded at least ten times. The chain couples TRBV6-6 to TRBJ2-3; 10 bases fit TRBD2. V shed 6 bases and J 2 bases; nucleotides not matched to a gene: 14. The CDR3 extends over 18 amino acids. Looked up from germline, CDR1 is MNHNY and CDR2 is SVGAGI (reference sequence). The CDR3 coding sequence is TGTGCCAGCAGCCCCACGGTCGGACTAGCGGATGACACAGATACGCAGTATTTT. Translation gives CASSPTVGLADDTDTQYF.

This clonotype appeared many times. The V and J genes are TRBV24-1 and TRBJ2-1; TRBD2 agrees at 9 bases. V was pared by 3 bases and J by 6 bases, with 11 bases of the junction left unmatched. The germline gives CDR1 KGHDR, CDR2 SFDVKD. The CDR3 is made up of 17 amino acids. The CDR3 DNA is TGTGCCACCAGTGATCCCCACATGAGCGGGGGGATCAATGAGCAGTTCTTC. This sequence encodes CATSDPHMSGGINEQFF.